The entry that follows covers one TCR beta chain sequence. This receptor's antigen is unknown. For every CD8+ T cell subset, hundreds of thousands of cells were flow-sorted straight into RLT lysis buffer, and each subset was sorted in triplicate. To exclude memory contaminants, naive CD8+ T cells were stringently defined as CD45RO-CCR7+CD27+CD95-. Peripheral blood mononuclear cells were isolated from buffy coats using standard density gradient centrifugation. Naive CXCR3-negative and CXCR3-positive CD8+ T cells were flow-sorted on a FACSAria III. Total RNA was extracted from sorted cells using an RNeasy Mini Kit. This record belongs to a study of CXCR3-negative and CXCR3-positive naive CD8 T cells (dated by TCRdb to the late 2010s). Context from the whole study: In total, around 140 million TRB reads were obtained, or roughly 1.5 +/- 0.3 million reads per library. Diversity and physicochemical repertoire analyses were performed on approximately 10 donors pooled from two independent experiments. The TRBV-TRBJ cluster analysis covered naive subsets from a handful of donors and memory cells from 3 donors.

CDR1 and CDR2 were assigned from the germline V gene (reference sequence) as DFQATT and SNEGSKA. From cysteine to phenylalanine, the CDR3 is 15 amino acids long. A DNA sequence was not provided. Reads for this sample came from a NextSeq 550. The Human TCR Profiling Kit (MiLaboratory) was used to prepare UMI-labeled 5' RACE TRB cDNA libraries. The full amount of extracted RNA was used for cDNA synthesis, and the full amount of resulting cDNA was used for PCR amplification. Libraries were prepared in parallel using an identical number of PCR cycles. Regarding the original processing steps: About 53,000 +/- 10,000 unique UMI-labeled TRB cDNA molecules per library were extracted with MIGEC and MiXCR, with at least two reads per UMI required. An average of approximately 40,000 +/- 10,000 functional in-frame TRB CDR3 nucleotide clonotypes without stop codons was found per library. After downsampling to 5000 UMI-labeled TRB molecules per sample, diversity metrics, including normalized Shannon-Wiener and Chao1, were computed in VDJtools. For the central five CDR3 residues, VDJtools calculated physicochemical properties weighted by clonotype size, namely interaction energy, strength, volume and Kidera factor 4. After the reads were reprocessed by TCRdb, one entry was made per CDR3 protein sequence, with no DNA. The V and J calls shown here were made by TCRdb, not taken from the authors' results. This specimen's table enumerates 100,000 to 150,000 distinct CDR3 sequences. The ten largest account for 0.59% of the sample.

What the work shows at the level of the full study, not this receptor alone: Because surface CD5, which is linked to self-reactivity in mice, was comparable between the naive subsets, TCR interaction strength was also inferred from TRB CDR3 physicochemical properties. Both naive subsets had comparably high repertoire diversity, while memory CD8+ T cells had much lower repertoire diversity. TRB CDR3s from CXCR3-positive naive cells showed higher hydrophobicity (lower Kidera factor 4), lower energy, and higher strength and volume indices than CXCR3-negative naive cells. Because CXCR3 expression was partially decreased after cryopreservation, freshly isolated PBMCs were used for most assays. Similar TRBV-TRBJ usage was shown by naive CXCR3-negative and CXCR3-positive cells from the same donor, whereas distinct patterns were shown by memory cells.

Sequencing was carried out using naive CXCR3+ CD8+ T cells from blood. Sample cell subset or site, as interpreted from the label and publication: CD45RO-CCR7+CD27+CD95- naive CD8+ T cells expressing CXCR3 (TNR3+). The clonotype was recovered from a human donor in good health. Some clones in this sample may be carry-over from other donors' samples. The rearranged segments are TRBV20-1 and TRBJ2-7; as DNA is missing, the TRBD1 call by TCRdb cannot be tested. The CDR3 protein sequence reads: CSARDTGALPYEQYF.